Shown below are 3 T cell receptor beta chains from a single sample sequenced in a study of blood T cells in healthy people across ages. Alongside a J-beta primer mix, a sample-barcoded 5' primer served in a second PCR lasting about 6 to 12 cycles. Via MiXCR, TCRdb re-called the 5' RACE reads, giving one row per CDR3 protein. The profile shows about 670,000 distinct CDR3 sequences, approximately 52% of them singletons. The specimen was blood. These receptors all come from a woman older than 75 in good health.

This CDR3 reads CASSRQGGSGANVLTF. The CDR3 coding sequence is TGTGCCAGCAGCCGACAGGGTGGCTCTGGGGCCAACGTCCTGACTTTC. V gene TRBV28 combines with J gene TRBJ2-6, with 7 bases lining up with TRBD1. CDR1 and CDR2 (germline): MDHEN, SYDVKM. The CDR3 is made up of 16 amino acids. The V and J ends lost 6 bases and 0 bases, in that order; junction bases with no gene match: 5. Variable domain in full (rest from reference TRBV28 and TRBJ2-6): DVKVTQSSRYLVKRTGEKVFLECVQDMDHENMFWYRQDPGLGLRLIYFSYDVKMKEKGDIPEGYSVSREKKERFSLILESASTNQTSMYLCASSRQGGSGANVLTFGAGSRLTVL.

The gene calls are TRBV4-2 and TRBJ1-4; D gene unclear. Germline loops: CDR1 LGHNA, CDR2 YNFKEQ. V lost 0 bases and J 13 bases, leaving 15 bases between the germline ends. The CDR3 length is 14 residues. The CDR3 nucleotides read TGTGCCAGCAGCCAAGATTTTAGCCTCAGGAGACTGTTTTTT. Translated: CASSQDFSLRRLFF.

The chain carries TRBV28 and TRBJ2-5; D might be TRBD2 (5 bases). V gave up 7 bases and J gave up 0 bases, with 9 bases separating them. CDR1 is MDHEN and CDR2 is SYDVKM in the germline V gene. The CDR3 is 13 residues long. The CDR3 region is CASTDYNQETQYF. The CDR3 DNA reads as TGTGCCAGCACAGACTACAACCAAGAGACCCAGTACTTC.